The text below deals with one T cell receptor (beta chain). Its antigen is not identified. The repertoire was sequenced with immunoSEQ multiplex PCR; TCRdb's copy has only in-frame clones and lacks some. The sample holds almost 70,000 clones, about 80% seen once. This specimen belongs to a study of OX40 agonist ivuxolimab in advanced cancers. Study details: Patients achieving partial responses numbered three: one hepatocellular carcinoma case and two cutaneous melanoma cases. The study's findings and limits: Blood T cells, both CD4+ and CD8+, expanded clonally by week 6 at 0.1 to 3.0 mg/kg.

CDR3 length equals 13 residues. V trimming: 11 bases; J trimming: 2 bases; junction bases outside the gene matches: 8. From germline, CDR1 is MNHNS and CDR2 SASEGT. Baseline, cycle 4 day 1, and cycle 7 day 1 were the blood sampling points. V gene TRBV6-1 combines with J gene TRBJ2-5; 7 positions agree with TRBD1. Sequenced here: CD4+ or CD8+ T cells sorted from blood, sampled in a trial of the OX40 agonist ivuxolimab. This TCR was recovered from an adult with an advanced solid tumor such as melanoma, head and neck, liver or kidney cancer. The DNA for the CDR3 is TGTGCCGGTACGGGACAGCTACAAGAGACCCAGTACTTC. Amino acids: CAGTGQLQETQYF.